This T cell receptor (beta chain) was profiled in a study of T cell responses to AZD1222 COVID-19 vaccine. Study-wide findings and caveats: The study found Spike-specific TCR breadth and depth rose after two AZD1222 doses.

Produced via immunoSEQ multiplex PCR; TCRdb's table is partial and in-frame only. The table includes about 130,000 clones, 88% detected once. Points on this clone: The antigen is not known.

This receptor was taken from an adult in good health. The specimen comprised peripheral blood, sampled on day 0 of AZD1222 vaccination.

CDR3 sequence (DNA): TGTGCCAGCAGTTTGCAGGGAGACACTGAAGCTTTCTTT. This gives the protein CASSLQGDTEAFF. The chain joins TRBV12-3 or TRBV12-4 to TRBJ1-1; possible D gene TRBD1, 5 bases. There are 13 residues in the CDR3. V gave up 3 bases and J gave up 3 bases, with 8 bases separating them.